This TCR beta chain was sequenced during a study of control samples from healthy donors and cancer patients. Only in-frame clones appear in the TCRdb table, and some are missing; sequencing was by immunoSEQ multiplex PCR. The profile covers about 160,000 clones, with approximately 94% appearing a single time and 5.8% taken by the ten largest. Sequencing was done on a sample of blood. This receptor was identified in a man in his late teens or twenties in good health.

The CDR3 loop reads CASKPRQGKGVNEKLFF. The CDR3 DNA sequence: TGTGCCAGCAAACCCCGGCAGGGAAAAGGGGTTAATGAAAAACTGTTTTTT. The chain couples TRBV2 to TRBJ1-4; the D gene is possibly TRBD1 (5 bases). The V end lost 7 bases, the J end lost 4 bases, and 22 bases lay between the germline ends. The germline V gene has CDR1 SNHLY and CDR2 FYNNEI. CDR3 length equals 17 residues.